The 4 T cell receptor beta chains in this list originate from one sample, sequenced in a study of Graves' ophthalmopathy and Graves' hyperthyroidism listed by TCRdb under 2018. TCRdb lists the instrument as Illumina HiSeq 2000. For repertoire sequencing, the TCR beta CDR3 regions were amplified from RNA transcripts. The first round was an RT-PCR using HTBI primers with the Qiagen OneStep RT-PCR kit, and this first round was followed by a second-round multiplex PCR, then size selection and purification. In-frame beta chains were kept once TCRdb had trimmed the public reads at Q25 with fastp and called clones with MiXCR. Rows are unified per CDR3 protein, each entry keeping the most common DNA and genes. The sample table holds about 740,000 distinct CDR3 sequences, of which roughly two fifths were seen once. The ten largest clones capture roughly 46% of the sample. The sequenced sample was peripheral blood. The receptors derive from an adult man with Graves' ophthalmopathy.

Regarding this clonotype: This may arise from a read error, as a much more abundant clone is one base away. The V call is TRBV30, the J call TRBJ2-7; D call uncertain. The ends were cut back, 0 bases at V and 5 bases at J, with 5 bases in the middle. This CDR3 has 11 amino acids. The germline gives CDR1 GTSNPN, CDR2 SVGIG (reference sequence). The CDR3 coding sequence is TGTGCCTGGAGTGTACGGGACGAGCAGTACTTC. Amino acid sequence: CAWSVRDEQYF.

The V gene is TRBV6-5, the J gene TRBJ2-7; maybe TRBD2 (5 bases). The V and J ends lost 7 bases and 3 bases respectively, with 13 bases between them. CDR3 length: 13 amino acids. Germline lookup yields CDR1 MNHEY and CDR2 SVGAGI. DNA of the CDR3: TGTGCCAGCAAAGGACTTTTGCACTACGAGCAGTACTTC. This encodes CASKGLLHYEQYF.

The sample holds a few counts of this clonotype. The rearrangement links TRBV7-2 to TRBJ2-7; TRBD2 aligns across 13 bases. V lost 6 bases, J lost 1 base, and 6 bases stayed unmatched. There are 16 residues in the CDR3. In germline, CDR1 is SGHTA, CDR2 FQGNSA. CDR3 region: CASSGGTSGESYEQYF. The DNA of the CDR3 is TGTGCCAGCAGTGGAGGGACTAGCGGGGAATCCTACGAGCAGTACTTC.

Note on this clonotype: This clone may be a read error of a much larger clone one base away. The V and J genes are TRBV9 and TRBJ2-6; maybe TRBD1 (6 bases). The germline V gene encodes CDR1 SGDLS and CDR2 YYNGEE. The CDR3 is 15 amino acids. CDR3 nucleotides: TGTGCCACCAGCCATCGGACAGATCCGGGCAACGTCCTGACTTTC. Its protein is CATSHRTDPGNVLTF.